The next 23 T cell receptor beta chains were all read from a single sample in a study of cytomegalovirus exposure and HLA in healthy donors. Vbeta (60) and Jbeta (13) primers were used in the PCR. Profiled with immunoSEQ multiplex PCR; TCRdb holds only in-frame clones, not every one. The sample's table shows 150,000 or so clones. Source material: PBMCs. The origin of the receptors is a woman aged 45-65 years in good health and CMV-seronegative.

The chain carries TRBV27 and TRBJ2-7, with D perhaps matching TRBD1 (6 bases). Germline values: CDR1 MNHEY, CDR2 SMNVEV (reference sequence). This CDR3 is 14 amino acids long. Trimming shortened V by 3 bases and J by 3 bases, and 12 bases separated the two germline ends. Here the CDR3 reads CASSFRGDIYEQYF. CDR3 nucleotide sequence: TGTGCCAGCAGTTTTCGAGGGGACATCTACGAGCAGTACTTC.

In nucleotides, the CDR3 is TGTGCCAGCAGCCTCGGACAGGGCGGGTACTATGGCTACACCTTC. It is translated as CASSLGQGGYYGYTF. The V and J genes are TRBV6-6 and TRBJ1-2; TRBD1 matches at 8 bases. CDR1 and CDR2 from the germline V gene are MNHNY and SVGAGI (reference sequence). Trimming took 6 bases from V and 3 from J; bases not matched to a gene: 9. The CDR3 totals 15 residues.

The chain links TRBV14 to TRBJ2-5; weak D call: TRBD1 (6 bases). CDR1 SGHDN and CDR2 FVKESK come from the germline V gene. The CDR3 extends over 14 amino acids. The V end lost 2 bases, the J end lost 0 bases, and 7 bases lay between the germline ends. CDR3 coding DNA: TGTGCCAGCAGCCAAACAGGGAACCAAGAGACCCAGTACTTC. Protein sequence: CASSQTGNQETQYF. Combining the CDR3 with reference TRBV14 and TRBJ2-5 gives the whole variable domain EAGVTQFPSHSVIEKGQTVTLRCDPISGHDNLYWYRRVMGKEIKFLLHFVKESKQDESGMPNNRFLAERTGGTYSTLKVQPAELEDSGVYFCASSQTGNQETQYFGPGTRLLVL.

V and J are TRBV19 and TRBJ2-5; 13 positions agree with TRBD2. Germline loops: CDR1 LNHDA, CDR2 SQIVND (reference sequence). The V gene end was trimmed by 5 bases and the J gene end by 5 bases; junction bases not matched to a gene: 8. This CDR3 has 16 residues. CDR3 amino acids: CASSPGLAGVHETQYF. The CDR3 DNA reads TGTGCCAGTAGTCCCGGACTAGCGGGAGTTCATGAGACCCAGTACTTC. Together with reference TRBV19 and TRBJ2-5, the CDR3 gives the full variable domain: DGGITQSPKYLFRKEGQNVTLSCEQNLNHDAMYWYRQDPGQGLRLIYYSQIVNDFQKGDIAEGYSVSREKKESFPLTVTSAQKNPTAFYLCASSPGLAGVHETQYFGPGTRLLVL.

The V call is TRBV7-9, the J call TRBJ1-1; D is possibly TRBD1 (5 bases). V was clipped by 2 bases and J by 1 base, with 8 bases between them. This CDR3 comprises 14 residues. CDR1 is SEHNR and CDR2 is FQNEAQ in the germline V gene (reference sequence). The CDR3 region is CASSLKGPNTEAFF. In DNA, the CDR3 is TGTGCCAGCAGCTTAAAGGGGCCGAACACTGAAGCTTTCTTT.

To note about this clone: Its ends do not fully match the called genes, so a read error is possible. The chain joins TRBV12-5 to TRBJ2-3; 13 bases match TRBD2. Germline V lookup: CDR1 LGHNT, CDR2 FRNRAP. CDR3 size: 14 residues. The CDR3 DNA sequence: TGTGCTAGTGGTTTACAACTAGCGGGGGGGAGTAGCCATTTT. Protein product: CASGLQLAGGSSHF.

The CDR3 reads CSALGQLQETQYF. For the CDR3, the DNA is TGCAGCGCCCTGGGGCAGCTCCAAGAGACCCAGTACTTC. The chain is built from TRBV29-1 and TRBJ2-5; D possibly corresponds to TRBD1 (5 bases). This CDR3 spans 13 amino acids. V was clipped by 7 bases and J by 1 base, with 13 bases between them. Germline loops: CDR1 SQVTM, CDR2 ANQGSEA.

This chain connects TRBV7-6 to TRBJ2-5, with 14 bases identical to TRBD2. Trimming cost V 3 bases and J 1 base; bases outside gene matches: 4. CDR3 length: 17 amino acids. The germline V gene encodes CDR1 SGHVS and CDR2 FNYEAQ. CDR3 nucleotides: TGTGCCAGCAGCTTCGGGACTAGCGGGAGTAGCCAAGAGACCCAGTACTTC. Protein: CASSFGTSGSSQETQYF.

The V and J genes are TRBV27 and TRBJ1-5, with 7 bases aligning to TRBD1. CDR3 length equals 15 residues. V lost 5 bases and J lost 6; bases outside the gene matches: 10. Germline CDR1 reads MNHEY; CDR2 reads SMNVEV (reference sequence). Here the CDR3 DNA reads TGTGCCAGCAGTCGGACAGGCTCGGGGGCTCAGCCCCAGCATTTT. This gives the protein CASSRTGSGAQPQHF.

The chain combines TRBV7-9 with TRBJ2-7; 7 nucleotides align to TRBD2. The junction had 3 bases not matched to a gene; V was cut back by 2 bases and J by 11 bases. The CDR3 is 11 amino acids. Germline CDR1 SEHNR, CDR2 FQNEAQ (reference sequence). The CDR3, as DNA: TGTGCCAGCAGCTTAAGCGGGATTGAGTACTTC. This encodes CASSLSGIEYF.

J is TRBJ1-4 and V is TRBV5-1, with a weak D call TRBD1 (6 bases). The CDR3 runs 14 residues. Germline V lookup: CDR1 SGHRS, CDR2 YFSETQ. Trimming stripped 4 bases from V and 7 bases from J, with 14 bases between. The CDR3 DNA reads TGCGCCAGCAGCCTCACAGGGTCCCGTGAAAAACTGTTTTTT. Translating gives CASSLTGSREKLFF.

The CDR3 DNA follows: TGTGCCAGCAGCTTAGGGTCCCCGGGACTTTACAATGAGCAGTTCTTC. Amino acid sequence: CASSLGSPGLYNEQFF. The chain recombines TRBV7-2 with TRBJ2-1; D is perhaps TRBD2 (6 bases). CDR1 is SGHTA and CDR2 is FQGNSA in the germline V gene. Trimming pared 1 base from V and 4 bases from J, leaving 14 bases between. The CDR3 length is 16 residues.

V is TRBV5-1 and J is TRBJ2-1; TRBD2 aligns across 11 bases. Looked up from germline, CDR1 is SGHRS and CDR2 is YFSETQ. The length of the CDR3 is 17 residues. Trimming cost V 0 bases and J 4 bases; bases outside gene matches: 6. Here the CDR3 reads CASSLAPGLAVYNEQFF. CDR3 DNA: TGCGCCAGCAGCTTGGCACCGGGACTAGCGGTTTACAATGAGCAGTTCTTC. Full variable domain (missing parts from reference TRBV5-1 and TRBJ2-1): KAGVTQTPRYLIKTRGQQVTLSCSPISGHRSVSWYQQTPGQGLQFLFEYFSETQRNKGNFPGRFSGRQFSNSRSEMNVSTLELGDSALYLCASSLAPGLAVYNEQFFGPGTRLTVL.

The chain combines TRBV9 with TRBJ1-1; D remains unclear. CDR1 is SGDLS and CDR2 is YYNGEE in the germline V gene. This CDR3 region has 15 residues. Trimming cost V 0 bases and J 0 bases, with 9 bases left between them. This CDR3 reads CASSVEPSMNTEAFF. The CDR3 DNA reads TGTGCCAGCAGCGTAGAGCCCTCGATGAACACTGAAGCTTTCTTT.

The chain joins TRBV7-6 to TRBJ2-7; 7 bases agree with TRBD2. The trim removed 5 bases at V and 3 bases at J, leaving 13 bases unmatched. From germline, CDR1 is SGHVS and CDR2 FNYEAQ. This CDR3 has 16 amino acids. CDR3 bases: TGTGCCAGCAGCCCCTCGTTCGCGGGAGCTCACTACGAGCAGTACTTC. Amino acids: CASSPSFAGAHYEQYF.

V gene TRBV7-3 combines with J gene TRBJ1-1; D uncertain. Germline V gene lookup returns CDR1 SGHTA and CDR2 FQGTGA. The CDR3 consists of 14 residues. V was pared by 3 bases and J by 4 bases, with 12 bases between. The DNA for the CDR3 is TGTGCCAGCAGCTTCAGCCGGGTGTCCACTGAAGCTTTCTTT. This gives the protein CASSFSRVSTEAFF.

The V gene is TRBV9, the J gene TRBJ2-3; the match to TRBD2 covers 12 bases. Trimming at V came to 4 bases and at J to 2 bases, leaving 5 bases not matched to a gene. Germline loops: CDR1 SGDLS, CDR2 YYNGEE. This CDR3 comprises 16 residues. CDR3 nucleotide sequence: TGTGCCAGCAGCCCCCGGACTAGCGGGGACACAGATACGCAGTATTTT. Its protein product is CASSPRTSGDTDTQYF.

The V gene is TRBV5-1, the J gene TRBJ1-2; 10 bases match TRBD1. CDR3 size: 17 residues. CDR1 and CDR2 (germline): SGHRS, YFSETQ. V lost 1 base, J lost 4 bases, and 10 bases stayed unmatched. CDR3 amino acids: CASSLNEGQGSFYGYTF. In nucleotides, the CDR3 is TGCGCCAGCAGCTTGAACGAGGGACAGGGGTCTTTCTATGGCTACACCTTC.

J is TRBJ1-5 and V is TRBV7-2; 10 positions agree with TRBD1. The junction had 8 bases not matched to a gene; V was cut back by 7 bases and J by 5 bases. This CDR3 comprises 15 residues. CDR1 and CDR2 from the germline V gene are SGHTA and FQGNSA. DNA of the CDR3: TGTGCCAGCAAATGGGACAGGGGCGCGGATCAGCCCCAGCATTTT. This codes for CASKWDRGADQPQHF. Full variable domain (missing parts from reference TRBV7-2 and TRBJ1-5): GAGVSQSPSNKVTEKGKDVELRCDPISGHTALYWYRQSLGQGLEFLIYFQGNSAPDKSGLPSDRFSAERTGGSVSTLTIQRTQQEDSAVYLCASKWDRGADQPQHFGDGTRLSIL.

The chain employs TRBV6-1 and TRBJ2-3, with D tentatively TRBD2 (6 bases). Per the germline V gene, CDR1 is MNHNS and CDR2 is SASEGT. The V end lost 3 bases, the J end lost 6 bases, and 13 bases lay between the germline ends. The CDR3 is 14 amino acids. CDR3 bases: TGTGCCAGCAGTGAGTGGGCCAGCGGGGATACGCAGTATTTT. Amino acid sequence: CASSEWASGDTQYF.

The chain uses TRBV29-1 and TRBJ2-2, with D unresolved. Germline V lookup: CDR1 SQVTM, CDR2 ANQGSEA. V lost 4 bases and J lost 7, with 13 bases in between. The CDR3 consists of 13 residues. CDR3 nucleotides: TGCAGCGTTGCAGATCAACGCGTCGGGGAGCTGTTTTTT. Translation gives CSVADQRVGELFF.

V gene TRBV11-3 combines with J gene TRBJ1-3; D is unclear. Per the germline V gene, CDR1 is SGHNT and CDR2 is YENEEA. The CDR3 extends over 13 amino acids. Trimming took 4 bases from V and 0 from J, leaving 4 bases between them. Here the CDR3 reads CASSSSSGNTIYF. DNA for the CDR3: TGTGCCAGCAGCTCGAGCTCTGGAAACACCATATATTTT.

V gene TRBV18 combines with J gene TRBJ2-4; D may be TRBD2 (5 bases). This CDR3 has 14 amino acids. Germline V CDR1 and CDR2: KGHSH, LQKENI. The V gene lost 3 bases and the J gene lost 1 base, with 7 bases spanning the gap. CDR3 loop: CASSPTGAKNIQYF. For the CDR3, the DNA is TGTGCCAGCTCACCGACGGGGGCCAAAAACATTCAGTACTTC.